The sequence of this T cell receptor beta chain was determined in a study of blood T cell repertoires in COVID-19. Turning to the study itself: Both acute and convalescent COVID-19 samples were obtained from the United States, Italy and Spain. PBMCs, B-cell-depleted T cells, or T cells were the source of the cDNA or gDNA that made up the material.

Authors' analysis steps: It was from reference gene primer amplification that nucleated cell counts were estimated. Generated by immunoSEQ multiplex PCR, the TCRdb table keeps only in-frame clones and is missing some. V, J and clone size reflect that table, while D and trimming were determined from the DNA. The sample carries 380,000 or so clones, approximately 87% recorded once. V was pared by 3 bases and J by 7 bases, with 13 bases of the junction left unmatched. This CDR3 is 17 amino acids long. Germline V gene lookup returns CDR1 MGHRA and CDR2 YSYEKL. This sequence joins TRBV4-1 and TRBJ2-2; TRBD1 agrees at 8 bases. Sequenced input: PBMCs or T cells enriched from blood (not recorded which). This sequence was found in a woman between 25 and 40 years old with acute COVID-19. The CDR3 region has the DNA TGCGCCAGCAGCCAGCCAATGCAGGGGGCGCATGGCGGGGAGCTGTTTTTT. Protein: CASSQPMQGAHGGELFF.